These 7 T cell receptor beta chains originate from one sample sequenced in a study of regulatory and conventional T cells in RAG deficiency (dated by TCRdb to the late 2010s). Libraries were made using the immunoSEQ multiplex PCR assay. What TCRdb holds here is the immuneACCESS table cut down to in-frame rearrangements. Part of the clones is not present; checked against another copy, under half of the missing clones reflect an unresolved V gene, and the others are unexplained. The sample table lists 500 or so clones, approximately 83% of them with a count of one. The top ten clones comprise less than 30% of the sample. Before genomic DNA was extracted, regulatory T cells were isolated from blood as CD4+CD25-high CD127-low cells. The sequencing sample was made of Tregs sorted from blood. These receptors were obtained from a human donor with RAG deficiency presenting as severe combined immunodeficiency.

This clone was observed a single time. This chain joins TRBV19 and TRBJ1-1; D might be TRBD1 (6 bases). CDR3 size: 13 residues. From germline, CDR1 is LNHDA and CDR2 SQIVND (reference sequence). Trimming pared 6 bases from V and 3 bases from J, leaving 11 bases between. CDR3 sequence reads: CASRWGGDTEAFF. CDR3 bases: TGTGCCAGTAGGTGGGGGGGCGACACTGAAGCTTTCTTT.

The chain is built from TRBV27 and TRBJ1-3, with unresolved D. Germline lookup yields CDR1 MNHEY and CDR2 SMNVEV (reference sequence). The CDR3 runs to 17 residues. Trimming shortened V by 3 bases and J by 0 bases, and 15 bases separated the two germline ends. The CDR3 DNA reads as TGTGCCAGCAGTTTGGTGGGAGGAGGATCCTCTGGAAACACCATATATTTT. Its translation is CASSLVGGGSSGNTIYF.

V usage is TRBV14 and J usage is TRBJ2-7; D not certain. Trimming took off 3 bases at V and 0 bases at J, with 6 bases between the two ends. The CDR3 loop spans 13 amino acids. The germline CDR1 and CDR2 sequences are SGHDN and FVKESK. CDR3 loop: CASSHIPSYEQYF. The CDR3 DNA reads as TGTGCCAGCAGCCATATCCCCTCCTACGAGCAGTACTTC.

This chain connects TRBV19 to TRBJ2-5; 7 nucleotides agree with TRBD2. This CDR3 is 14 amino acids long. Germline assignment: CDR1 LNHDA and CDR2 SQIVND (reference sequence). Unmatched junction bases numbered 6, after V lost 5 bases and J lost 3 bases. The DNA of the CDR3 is TGTGCCAGTAGTTGGGCTAGCGGAAAAGAGACCCAGTACTTC. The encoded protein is CASSWASGKETQYF.

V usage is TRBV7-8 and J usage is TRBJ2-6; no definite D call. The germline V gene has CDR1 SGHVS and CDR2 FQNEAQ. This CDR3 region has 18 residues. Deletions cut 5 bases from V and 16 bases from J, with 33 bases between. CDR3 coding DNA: TGTGCCAGCAGCGTAGTATCGTTACCCACAAAGTCGGGCCAACGTCTGACTTTC. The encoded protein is CASSVVSLPTKSGQRLTF.

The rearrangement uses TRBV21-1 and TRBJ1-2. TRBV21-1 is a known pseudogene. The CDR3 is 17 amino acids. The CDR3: CASRVQLGYRRTYGYTF. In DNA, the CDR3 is TGTGCCAGCAGAGTACAGCTAGGCTACAGAAGGACCTATGGCTACACCTTC.

The CDR3 protein is CASSFWTSGSNTGELFF. CDR3 bases: TGCGCCAGCAGTTTCTGGACTAGCGGGTCGAACACCGGGGAGCTGTTTTTT. The chain employs TRBV5-1 and TRBJ2-2; TRBD2 aligns across 11 bases. Trimming cost V 5 bases and J 0 bases; bases outside gene matches: 6. This CDR3 region has 17 residues. Germline V gives CDR1 SGHRS, CDR2 YFSETQ.